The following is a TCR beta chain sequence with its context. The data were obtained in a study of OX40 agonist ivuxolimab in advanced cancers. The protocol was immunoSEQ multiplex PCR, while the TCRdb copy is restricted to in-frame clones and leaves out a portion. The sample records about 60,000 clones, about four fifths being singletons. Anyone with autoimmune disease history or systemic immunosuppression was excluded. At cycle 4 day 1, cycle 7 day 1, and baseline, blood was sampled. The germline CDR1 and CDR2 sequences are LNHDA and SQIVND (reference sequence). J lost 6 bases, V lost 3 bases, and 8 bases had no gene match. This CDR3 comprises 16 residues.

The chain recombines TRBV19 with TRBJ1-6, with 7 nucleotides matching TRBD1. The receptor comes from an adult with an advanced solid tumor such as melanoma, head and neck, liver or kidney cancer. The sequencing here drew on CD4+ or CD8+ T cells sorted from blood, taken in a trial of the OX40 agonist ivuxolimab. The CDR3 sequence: CASSISPGQLNSPLHF. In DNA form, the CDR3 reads TGTGCCAGTAGTATTTCCCCGGGACAGCTTAATTCACCCCTCCACTTT.